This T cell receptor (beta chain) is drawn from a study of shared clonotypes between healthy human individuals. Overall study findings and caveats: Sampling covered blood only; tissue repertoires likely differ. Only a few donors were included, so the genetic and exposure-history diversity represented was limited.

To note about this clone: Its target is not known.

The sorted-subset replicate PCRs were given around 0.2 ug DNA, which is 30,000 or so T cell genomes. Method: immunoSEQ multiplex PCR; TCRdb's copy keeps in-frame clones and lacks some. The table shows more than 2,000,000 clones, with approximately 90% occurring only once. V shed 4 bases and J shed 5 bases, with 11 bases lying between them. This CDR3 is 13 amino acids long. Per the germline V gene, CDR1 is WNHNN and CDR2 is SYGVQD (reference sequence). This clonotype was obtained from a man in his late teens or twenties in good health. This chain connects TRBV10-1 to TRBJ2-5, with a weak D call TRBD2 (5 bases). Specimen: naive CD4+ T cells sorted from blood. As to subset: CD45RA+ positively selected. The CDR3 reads CASSGTERETQYF. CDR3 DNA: TGCGCCAGCAGTGGGACCGAGCGGGAGACCCAGTACTTC.